These T cell receptor beta chains were read from a single sample in a study of blood T cell repertoires in COVID-19. Sequenced by immunoSEQ multiplex PCR; TCRdb stores in-frame clones only, minus some. The data show approximately 3,300 clones, 93% seen once. The sequencing sample was made of peripheral blood. All receptors derive from a human donor in a cohort sampled during active COVID-19. Both conserved end residues are part of each CDR3. D genes are given only for firm matches. Where a row states a size, it is once, few, many or the class of an expanded clone; other rows omit it.

TRBD1	-	TRBV14	TRBJ1-4	TGTGCCAGCAGCCAAAACAGGGGCAGAAATGAAAAACTGTTTTTT	CASSQNRGRNEKLFF
-	-	TRBV6-5	TRBJ2-7	TGTGCCAGCAGCTACTTACAGGGCGTGCAAGCTCGGCAGTACTTC	CASSYLQGVQARQYF
TRBD1	once	TRBV12-3/TRBV12-4	TRBJ2-1	TGTGCCAGCAGTGCCCGACAGGGGCAGTTCTTC	CASSARQGQFF
-	-	TRBV7-2	TRBJ2-1	TGTGCCAGCAGAGACAGGAGCTCCTACAATGAGCAGTTCTTC	CASRDRSSYNEQFF
-	-	TRBV28	TRBJ2-3	TGTGCCAGCAGTATCTTAGATACGCAGTATTTT	CASSILDTQYF